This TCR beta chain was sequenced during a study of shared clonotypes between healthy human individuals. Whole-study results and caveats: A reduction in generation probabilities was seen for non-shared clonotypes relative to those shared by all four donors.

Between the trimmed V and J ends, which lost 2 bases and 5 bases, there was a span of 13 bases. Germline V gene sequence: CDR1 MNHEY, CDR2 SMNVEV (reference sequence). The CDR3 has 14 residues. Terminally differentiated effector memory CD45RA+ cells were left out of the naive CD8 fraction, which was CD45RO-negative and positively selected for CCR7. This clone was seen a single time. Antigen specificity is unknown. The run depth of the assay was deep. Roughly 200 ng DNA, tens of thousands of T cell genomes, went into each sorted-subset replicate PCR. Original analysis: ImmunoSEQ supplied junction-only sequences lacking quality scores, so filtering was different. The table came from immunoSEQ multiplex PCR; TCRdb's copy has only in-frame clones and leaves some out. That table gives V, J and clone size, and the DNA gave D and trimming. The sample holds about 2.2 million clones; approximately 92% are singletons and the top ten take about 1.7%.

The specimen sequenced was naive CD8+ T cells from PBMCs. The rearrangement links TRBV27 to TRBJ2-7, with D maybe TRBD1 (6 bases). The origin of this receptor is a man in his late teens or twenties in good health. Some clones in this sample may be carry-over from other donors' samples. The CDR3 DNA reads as TGTGCCAGCAGTTTAGGGGCAGGGGCCCACGAGCAGTACTTC. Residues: CASSLGAGAHEQYF.